This record covers a single T cell receptor (beta chain). These data come from a study of prognosis after radiotherapy for stage I lung cancer. At both of two time points, about 6 milliliters of peripheral blood were drawn. Multiplex PCR in two rounds served to amplify TCR beta CDR3 from genomic DNA. Amplification during the initial PCR round employed primers specific to each TRBV and TRBJ gene. One entry per CDR3 protein, called by TCRdb with MiXCR from the multiplex PCR reads. The table lists some 20,000 distinct CDR3 sequences, around 42% of them singletons. The length of the CDR3 is 19 residues. Per germline, CDR1 DFQATT and CDR2 SNEGSKA (reference sequence). Trimming cost V 5 bases and J 4 bases; bases outside gene matches: 22.

This sequence joins TRBV20-1 and TRBJ2-3, with 9 bases lining up with TRBD2. The sample consisted of PBMCs, taken before or after stereotactic body radiation therapy (not recorded which). This receptor was identified in a donor older than 45 with non-small cell lung cancer. The CDR3 reads CSAGPRDGSREGGSDTQYF. In nucleotides, the CDR3 is TGCAGTGCTGGCCCCCGGGACGGGTCGCGGGAGGGTGGTTCAGATACGCAGTATTTT.